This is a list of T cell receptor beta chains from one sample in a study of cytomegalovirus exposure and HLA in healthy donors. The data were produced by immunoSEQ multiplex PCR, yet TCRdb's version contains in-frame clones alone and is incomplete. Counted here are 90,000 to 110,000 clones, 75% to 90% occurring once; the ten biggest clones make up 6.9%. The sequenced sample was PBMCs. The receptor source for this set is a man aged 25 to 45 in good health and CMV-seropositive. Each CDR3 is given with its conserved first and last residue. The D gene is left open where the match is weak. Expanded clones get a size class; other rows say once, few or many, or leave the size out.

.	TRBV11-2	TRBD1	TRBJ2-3	CASTTRGGTSTDTQYF	TGTGCCAGCACCACCCGAGGGGGCACTAGCACAGATACGCAGTATTTT
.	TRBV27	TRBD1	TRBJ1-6	CASTGTGAISPLHF	TGTGCCAGCACCGGAACAGGGGCAATTTCACCCCTCCACTTT
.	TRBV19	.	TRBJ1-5	CASSTVRAQPQHF	TGTGCCAGTAGTACGGTCAGGGCTCAGCCCCAGCATTTT
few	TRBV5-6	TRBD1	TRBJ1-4	CASSFGTEEKLFF	TGTGCCAGCAGCTTTGGGACAGAGGAAAAACTGTTTTTT
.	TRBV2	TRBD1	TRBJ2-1	CASSEFRGDRATNEQFF	TGTGCCAGCAGTGAATTTCGTGGGGACAGGGCCACGAATGAGCAGTTCTTC
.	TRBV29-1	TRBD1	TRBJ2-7	CSVGVVGQFYEQYF	TGCAGCGTCGGGGTGGTGGGACAGTTCTACGAGCAGTACTTC
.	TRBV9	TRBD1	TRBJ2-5	CASSRQGSETQYF	TGTGCCAGCAGCAGACAGGGGAGCGAGACCCAGTACTTC
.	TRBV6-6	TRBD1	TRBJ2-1	CASRRDRANNEQFF	TGTGCCAGCAGACGGGACAGGGCAAACAATGAGCAGTTCTTC
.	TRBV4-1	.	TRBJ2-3	CASSPPRELPDTQYF	TGCGCCAGCAGCCCCCCCCGGGAGCTCCCAGATACGCAGTATTTT
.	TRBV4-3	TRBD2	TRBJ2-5	CASSQLSSLAGEQTQYF	TGCGCCAGCAGCCAGCTGTCTAGTTTGGCGGGGGAACAGACCCAGTACTTC
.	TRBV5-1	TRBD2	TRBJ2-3	CASSSGTSGGSDTQYF	TGCGCCAGCAGCTCGGGGACTAGCGGGGGATCAGATACGCAGTATTTT
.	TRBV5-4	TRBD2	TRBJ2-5	CASSLVLAGDRETQYF	TGTGCCAGCAGCTTGGTGTTAGCGGGGGATAGGGAGACCCAGTACTTC
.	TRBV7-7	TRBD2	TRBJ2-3	CASSLSTSNTDTQYF	TGTGCTAGCAGCTTATCGACTAGCAACACAGATACGCAGTATTTT
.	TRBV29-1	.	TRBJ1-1	CSVRGLGEVFF	TGCAGCGTTAGGGGTTTAGGAGAAGTTTTCTTT
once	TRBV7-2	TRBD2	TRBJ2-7	CASSLDRGGAYEQYF	TGTGCCAGCAGCTTAGATCGGGGGGGTGCCTACGAGCAGTACTTC
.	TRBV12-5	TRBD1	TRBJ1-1	CASGPTGDEAFF	TGTGCTAGTGGTCCGACAGGGGATGAAGCTTTCTTT
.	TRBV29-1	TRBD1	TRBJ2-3	CRATGGDTQYF	TGCAGAGCCACAGGGGGAGATACGCAGTATTTT
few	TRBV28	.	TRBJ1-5	CASSPWRADSNQPQHF	TGTGCCAGCTCCCCCTGGCGGGCTGATAGCAATCAGCCCCAGCATTTT
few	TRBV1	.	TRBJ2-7	CTSSPTSGGPPYEQYF	TGCACCAGCAGCCCCACTAGCGGGGGCCCTCCTTACGAGCAGTACTTC
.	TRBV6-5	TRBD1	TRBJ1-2	CASMRQGEYGYTF	TGTGCCAGCATGAGACAGGGGGAATATGGCTACACCTTC
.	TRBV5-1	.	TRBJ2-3	CASSLPREITDTQYF	TGCGCCAGCAGCTTGCCCAGGGAAATCACAGATACGCAGTATTTT
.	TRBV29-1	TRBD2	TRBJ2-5	CSVEELGRRGYQETQYF	TGCAGCGTTGAAGAATTGGGCAGGCGGGGGTACCAAGAGACCCAGTACTTC